This section outlines one T cell receptor beta chain sequence together with its context. Patients at the Seattle site were enrolled during active infection and followed longitudinally. This sample stems from a study of blood T cell repertoires in COVID-19. About the study: Donors in the United States, Italy and Spain gave samples during acute or convalescent COVID-19. The analysed material was cDNA or gDNA that came from T cells, B-cell-depleted T cells, or PBMCs.

TCRdb's copy holds only in-frame clones and misses some; the assay was immunoSEQ multiplex PCR. Of 180,000 or so clones listed, around 84% were seen once; the top ten hold approximately 14%. The germline gives CDR1 SGHTA, CDR2 FQGNSA. This CDR3 spans 13 amino acids. The germline V and J ends were trimmed by 1 base and 10 bases, with 11 bases remaining between them. This chain links TRBV7-2 with TRBJ2-1, with D perhaps matching TRBD2 (6 bases). The origin of this receptor is a woman in her 70s with COVID-19, enrolled during active disease. Sequencing was carried out using peripheral blood. The CDR3 DNA follows: TGTGCCAGCAGCTTAGGGCTAGCGCGAGAGCAGTTCTTC. Translating it yields CASSLGLAREQFF.